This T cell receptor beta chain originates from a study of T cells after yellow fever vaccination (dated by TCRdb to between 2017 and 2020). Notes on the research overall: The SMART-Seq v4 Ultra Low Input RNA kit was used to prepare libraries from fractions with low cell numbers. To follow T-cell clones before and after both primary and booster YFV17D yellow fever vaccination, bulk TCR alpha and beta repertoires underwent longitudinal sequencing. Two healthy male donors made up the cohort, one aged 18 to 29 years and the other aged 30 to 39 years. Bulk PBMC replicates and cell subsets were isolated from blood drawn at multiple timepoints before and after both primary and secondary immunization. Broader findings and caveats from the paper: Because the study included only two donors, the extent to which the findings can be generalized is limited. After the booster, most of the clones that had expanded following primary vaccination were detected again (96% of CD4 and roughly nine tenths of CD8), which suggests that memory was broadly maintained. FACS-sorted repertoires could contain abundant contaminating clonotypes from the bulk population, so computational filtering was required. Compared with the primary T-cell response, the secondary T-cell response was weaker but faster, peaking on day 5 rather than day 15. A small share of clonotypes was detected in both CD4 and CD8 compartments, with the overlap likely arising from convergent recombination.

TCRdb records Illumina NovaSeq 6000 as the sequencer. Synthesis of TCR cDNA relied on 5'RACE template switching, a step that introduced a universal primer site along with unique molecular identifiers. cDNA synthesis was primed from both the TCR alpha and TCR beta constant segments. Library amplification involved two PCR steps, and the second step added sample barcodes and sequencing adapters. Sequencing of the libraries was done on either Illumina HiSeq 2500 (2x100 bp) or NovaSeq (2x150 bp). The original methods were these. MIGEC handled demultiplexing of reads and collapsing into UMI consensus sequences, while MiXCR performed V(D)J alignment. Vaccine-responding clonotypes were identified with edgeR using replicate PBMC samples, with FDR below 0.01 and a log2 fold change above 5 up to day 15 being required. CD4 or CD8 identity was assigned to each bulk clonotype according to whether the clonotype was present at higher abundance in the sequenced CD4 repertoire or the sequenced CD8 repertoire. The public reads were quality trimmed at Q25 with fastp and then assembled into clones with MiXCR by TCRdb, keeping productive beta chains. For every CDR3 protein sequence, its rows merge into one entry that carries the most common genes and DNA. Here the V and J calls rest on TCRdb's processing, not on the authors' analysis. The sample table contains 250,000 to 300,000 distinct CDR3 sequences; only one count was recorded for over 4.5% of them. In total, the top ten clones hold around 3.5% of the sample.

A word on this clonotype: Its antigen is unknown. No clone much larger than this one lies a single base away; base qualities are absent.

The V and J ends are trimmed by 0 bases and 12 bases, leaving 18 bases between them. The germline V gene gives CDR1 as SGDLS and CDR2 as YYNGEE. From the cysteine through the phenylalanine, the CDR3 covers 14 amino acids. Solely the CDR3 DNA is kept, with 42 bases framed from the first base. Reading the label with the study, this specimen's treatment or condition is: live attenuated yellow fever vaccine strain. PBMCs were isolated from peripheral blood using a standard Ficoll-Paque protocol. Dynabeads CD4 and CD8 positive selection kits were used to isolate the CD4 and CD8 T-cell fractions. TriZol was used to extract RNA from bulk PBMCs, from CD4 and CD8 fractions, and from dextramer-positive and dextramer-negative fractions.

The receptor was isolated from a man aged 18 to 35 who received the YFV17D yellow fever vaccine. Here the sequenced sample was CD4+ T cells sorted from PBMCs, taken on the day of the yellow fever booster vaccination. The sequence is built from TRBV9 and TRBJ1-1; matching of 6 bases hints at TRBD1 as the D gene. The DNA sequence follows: TGTGCCAGCAGCGTAGATATACAGGGACGTGCGACTTTCTTT. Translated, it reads CASSVDIQGRATFF. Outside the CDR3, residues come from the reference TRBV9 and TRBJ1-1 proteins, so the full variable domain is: DSGVTQTPKHLITATGQRVTLRCSPRSGDLSVYWYQQSLDQGLQFLIQYYNGEERAKGNILERFSAQQFPDLHSELNLSSLELGDSALYFCASSVDIQGRATFFGQGTRLTVV.